Described below is a single T cell receptor (beta chain) sequence and its context. Antigen: not known. This entry comes from a study of T-cell memory formation after mild COVID-19. Study overall: Each donor largely had its own TCR clusters.

This CDR3 has 15 residues. Germline values: CDR1 SNHLY, CDR2 FYNNEI. The V end was cut by 6 bases, the J end by 0 bases, with 12 bases between. Study-wide results and caveats: Confirmation was lacking for SARS-CoV-2 specificity of second-wave clones that peaked on day 37. The main location of contracting CD4+ clones was CM and EM, and that of contracting CD8+ clones was EMRA.

5'RACE primed at constant segments yielded TCR alpha and TCR beta cDNA libraries bearing sample barcodes and UMIs. TCRdb ran MiXCR on the 5' RACE reads and lists one entry per CDR3 protein. Of 110,000 to 150,000 distinct CDR3 sequences in the sample, less than 25% are singletons; the top ten hold approximately 24%. The sample taken for sequencing was PBMCs or a T cell subset sorted from them (not recorded which). The rearrangement uses TRBV2 and TRBJ1-5; a possible D gene is TRBD1 (6 bases). This TCR came from an adult woman who had mild COVID-19 (a few samples of this study predate the infection). Cell type and time point are not known. The CDR3 DNA reads as TGTGCCAGCAGCGACAGGAGTTATAGCAATCAGCCCCAGCATTTT. Translating it yields CASSDRSYSNQPQHF.